This TCR beta chain emerged from a study of blood T cell repertoires in COVID-19. On the study more broadly: Collection of acute and convalescent COVID-19 samples took place in the United States, Italy and Spain. PBMCs, B-cell-depleted T cells, or T cells were the source of the cDNA or gDNA that made up the material.

As handled by the study authors: Amplification of reference gene primers provided the estimated nucleated cell counts. Libraries were prepared by immunoSEQ multiplex PCR; TCRdb keeps only in-frame clonotypes and omits some of them. The DNA was the basis for D and trimming; V, J and clone size are from that table. This repertoire shows 80,000 to 100,000 clones, 74% found once; its top ten account for 3.9%. Followed longitudinally, the Seattle patients had been enrolled during active infection. Sequencing used peripheral blood. The receptor comes from a man aged 65 to 79 with COVID-19, enrolled during active disease.

The CDR3: CASRKRGGWETQYF. CDR3 DNA: TGTGCCAGCAGGAAAAGAGGGGGCTGGGAGACCCAGTACTTC. The rearrangement links TRBV28 to TRBJ2-5; 7 bases align to TRBD1. This CDR3 region has 14 residues. CDR1 is MDHEN and CDR2 is SYDVKM in the germline V gene. V shed 6 bases and J 5 bases; nucleotides not matched to a gene: 9.